The rows below give T cell receptor beta chains drawn from one sample of a study of T-cell reconstitution after alpha-beta-depleted transplantation in children. Each CDR3 protein gets one entry after TCRdb re-called the PCR reads with MiXCR. This sample carries 500,000 or so distinct CDR3 sequences, around a third of them seen once, and the ten largest clones take 2.4%. The sample here was PBMCs from the stem cell graft donor, taken from the stem cell graft. Source of these receptors: a human donor who donated a stem cell graft to a child with aplastic anemia. The CDR3 runs from the conserved cysteine through the conserved F or W. D genes are given only for firm matches. Rows may omit the clone size; those that give it use once, few, many or a size class.

v_gene	j_gene	abundance	d_gene	CDR3aa	CDR3nt
TRBV29-1	TRBJ2-5	-	-	CSVVFPGQETQYF	TGCAGCGTTGTTTTCCCGGGACAAGAGACCCAGTACTTC
TRBV5-4	TRBJ2-1	once	-	CASSLGETSGDEQFF	TGTGCCAGCAGCTTAGGGGAAACATCCGGAGATGAGCAGTTCTTC
TRBV7-2	TRBJ2-5	-	TRBD1	CASSYQGARSETQYF	TGTGCCAGCAGCTATCAGGGGGCGCGGTCAGAGACCCAGTACTTC
TRBV18	TRBJ2-1	-	-	CASSPNAMIVYNEQFF	TGTGCCAGCTCACCGAATGCTATGATTGTCTACAATGAGCAGTTCTTC
TRBV5-1	TRBJ1-1	few	TRBD1	CASSWGQGRVTEAFF	TGCGCCAGCAGCTGGGGACAGGGTCGAGTCACTGAAGCTTTCTTT
TRBV7-4	TRBJ1-1	-	-	CASKRGREGNTEAFF	TGTGCCAGCAAGAGGGGGAGGGAGGGGAACACTGAAGCTTTCTTT
TRBV25-1	TRBJ2-7	few	-	CASSVTVAYEQYF	TGTGCCAGCAGTGTGACGGTCGCCTACGAGCAGTACTTC
TRBV12-3/TRBV12-4	TRBJ2-7	-	TRBD2	CASKNSGTTYEQYF	TGTGCCAGCAAGAATAGCGGGACGACCTACGAGCAGTACTTC
TRBV2	TRBJ1-5	-	-	CASSRLTVYSNQPQHF	TGTGCCAGCTCTCGGTTGACAGTTTATAGCAATCAGCCCCAGCATTTT
TRBV6-5	TRBJ2-5	-	TRBD2	CASSSTSGKETQYF	TGTGCCAGCAGTTCGACTAGCGGGAAAGAGACCCAGTACTTC
TRBV6-5	TRBJ2-4	few	TRBD2	CASSPGGAGDIQYF	TGTGCCAGCAGCCCCGGGGGGGCGGGAGACATTCAGTACTTC
TRBV24-1	TRBJ2-1	-	TRBD1	CATSDPPGQGKGGGYNEQFF	TGTGCCACCAGTGATCCGCCGGGACAGGGGAAGGGGGGGGGTTACAATGAGCAGTTCTTC
TRBV7-8	TRBJ2-1	-	-	CASSSNLGGSEQFF	TGTGCCAGCAGCTCAAACCTGGGTGGTAGTGAGCAGTTCTTC
TRBV9	TRBJ2-2	-	-	CASSASHRDTNTGELFF	TGTGCCAGCAGCGCATCCCACCGGGACACAAACACCGGGGAGCTGTTTTTT
TRBV5-1	TRBJ1-2	-	TRBD1	CASSGGQGHYGYTF	TGCGCCAGCAGCGGGGGACAGGGCCACTATGGCTACACCTTC
TRBV5-1	TRBJ1-4	few	-	CASSLGETDEKLFF	TGCGCCAGCAGCTTGGGGGAAACGGATGAAAAACTGTTTTTT
TRBV29-1	TRBJ1-6	few	-	CSYGPGVGDYNSPLHF	TGCAGCTATGGGCCGGGGGTAGGGGACTATAATTCACCCCTCCACTTT
TRBV20-1	TRBJ2-1	few	-	CSASLVSDQVVF	TGCAGTGCTAGTCTCGTAAGCGACCAGGTTGTCTTC
TRBV7-2	TRBJ2-2	few	-	CASSGRVTGELFF	TGTGCCAGCAGCGGCAGGGTTACCGGGGAGCTGTTTTTT
TRBV2	TRBJ2-5	-	-	CASNRVQETQYF	TGTGCCAGCAACAGGGTACAAGAGACCCAGTACTTC
TRBV18	TRBJ2-1	-	-	CASSQPEVTYNEQFF	TGTGCCAGCTCTCAACCGGAAGTAACCTACAATGAGCAGTTCTTC
TRBV18	TRBJ2-5	few	-	CASSPVTEETQYF	TGTGCCAGCTCACCAGTGACAGAAGAGACCCAGTACTTC
TRBV7-2	TRBJ1-2	once	-	CASSLANPGKSGYTF	TGTGCCAGCAGCTTAGCGAATCCGGGGAAATCTGGCTACACCTTC
TRBV4-3	TRBJ1-6	-	-	CASSQDWYAGRDSPLHF	TGCGCCAGCAGCCAAGATTGGTATGCCGGGAGAGATTCACCCCTCCACTTT
TRBV7-2	TRBJ1-4	-	-	CASSPNRGDEKLFF	TGTGCCAGCAGCCCCAATAGGGGCGATGAAAAACTGTTTTTT
TRBV7-9	TRBJ2-1	few	TRBD1	CASTDRGTYNEQFF	TGTGCCAGTACCGACAGGGGGACCTACAATGAGCAGTTCTTC
TRBV6-5	TRBJ1-1	few	-	CASSYDSGGAEAFF	TGTGCCAGCAGCTATGACTCGGGCGGCGCTGAAGCTTTCTTT
TRBV4-3	TRBJ2-1	-	TRBD1	CASSQDGRGHNYEQFF	TGCGCCAGCAGCCAAGATGGCAGGGGGCACAACTATGAGCAGTTCTTC
TRBV9	TRBJ2-5	-	TRBD2	CASSGLAGVLVEETQYF	TGTGCCAGCAGCGGACTAGCGGGGGTCCTTGTGGAAGAGACCCAGTACTTC
TRBV13	TRBJ2-7	few	-	CASSLSPPYEQYF	TGTGCCAGCAGCTTATCGCCACCCTACGAGCAGTACTTC
TRBV6-5	TRBJ1-1	few	TRBD1	CASSSDRADTEAFF	TGTGCCAGCAGTTCCGACAGGGCGGACACTGAAGCTTTCTTT
TRBV29-1	TRBJ2-7	few	-	CSVGGGNTLFTGEQYF	TGCAGCGTTGGAGGAGGAAATACCTTGTTCACAGGCGAGCAGTACTTC
TRBV29-1	TRBJ1-2	-	-	CSVGSGDGYTF	TGCAGCGTTGGTTCAGGGGATGGCTACACCTTC
TRBV6-5	TRBJ1-2	-	-	CASSFQGRSGYTF	TGTGCCAGCAGTTTCCAGGGAAGGAGTGGCTACACCTTC
TRBV25-1	TRBJ2-1	-	-	CASSEPSSYNEQFF	TGTGCCAGCAGTGAACCAAGCTCCTACAATGAGCAGTTCTTC
TRBV7-9	TRBJ2-1	-	TRBD2	CASSLVPSGRSNEQFF	TGTGCCAGCAGCTTAGTCCCTAGCGGGAGATCCAATGAGCAGTTCTTC
TRBV28	TRBJ2-1	-	TRBD2	CASRGQAGSGIF	TGTGCCAGCAGAGGTCAAGCGGGGTCCGGAATCTTC
TRBV3-1	TRBJ2-7	-	-	CASSRRDKSSYEQYF	TGTGCCAGCAGCCGACGGGACAAGAGCTCCTACGAGCAGTACTTC
TRBV4-3	TRBJ2-3	-	-	CASSQDRGWDTQYF	TGCGCCAGCAGCCAAGATCGAGGCTGGGATACGCAGTATTTT
TRBV6-5	TRBJ2-7	few	TRBD1	CASSPDRGVSYEQYF	TGTGCCAGCAGCCCGGACAGGGGAGTCTCCTACGAGCAGTACTTC
TRBV10-2	TRBJ2-1	few	TRBD2	CASRTSGGNEQFF	TGCGCCAGCAGGACCTCGGGGGGCAATGAGCAGTTCTTC
TRBV28	TRBJ2-5	many	-	CASTRGLETQYF	TGTGCCAGCACCCGGGGGCTGGAGACCCAGTACTTC
TRBV12-3/TRBV12-4	TRBJ2-7	few	-	CASSLGGTVPYF	TGTGCCAGCAGTTTAGGGGGGACGGTGCCGTACTTC
TRBV6-5	TRBJ2-7	few	TRBD2	CASSYSSPSGRVEQYF	TGTGCCAGCAGTTACTCTTCTCCTAGCGGGAGGGTCGAGCAGTACTTC
TRBV20-1	TRBJ1-1	-	-	CSPGGGTAEAFF	TGCAGTCCCGGGGGGGGGACCGCTGAAGCTTTCTTT
TRBV28	TRBJ2-7	many	-	CASSLVYEQYF	TGTGCCAGCAGCTTAGTCTACGAGCAGTACTTC
TRBV11-2	TRBJ1-2	few	TRBD1	CASSLEQGNGYTF	TGTGCCAGCAGCTTAGAACAGGGGAATGGCTACACCTTC
TRBV29-1	TRBJ2-3	few	-	CSAGIGTTFGDTQYF	TGCAGCGCTGGGATCGGAACAACTTTCGGGGATACGCAGTATTTT
TRBV13	TRBJ2-1	-	-	CASSLDRYPAYNEQFF	TGTGCCAGCAGCTTAGATCGGTACCCCGCCTACAATGAGCAGTTCTTC
TRBV6-1	TRBJ2-3	-	-	CASNREGPDTQYF	TGTGCCAGCAACCGGGAAGGGCCAGATACGCAGTATTTT
TRBV20-1	TRBJ2-3	-	TRBD2	CSAGTSGTTDTQYF	TGCAGTGCCGGGACTAGCGGAACGACAGATACGCAGTATTTT
TRBV4-2	TRBJ2-7	-	TRBD2	CASSRTTAPSGNHYEQYF	TGTGCCAGCAGCCGCACCACGGCCCCAAGCGGGAATCACTACGAGCAGTACTTC
TRBV6-5	TRBJ1-2	few	-	CASSLGRKNYGYTF	TGTGCCAGCAGCCTTGGACGGAAAAACTATGGCTACACCTTC
TRBV20-1	TRBJ2-1	once	TRBD2	CSARGGLAGVSEQFF	TGCAGTGCTCGCGGGGGACTAGCGGGAGTCAGTGAGCAGTTCTTC
TRBV10-3	TRBJ2-3	-	TRBD2	CATHPQGGDTQYF	TGTGCCACTCACCCTCAGGGAGGGGATACGCAGTATTTT